This is a list of T cell receptor beta chains from one sample in a study of molecular identifiers for immune sequencing clone quantification. TCRdb itself ran the PCR reads through MiXCR, one entry per CDR3 protein. The table includes 60,000 to 70,000 distinct CDR3 sequences, 15% to 20% detected once. What was sequenced was naive CD8+ T cells from blood, with Jurkat cell RNA spiked in. These TCRs come from a human donor in good health. Some libraries in this study had Jurkat cell RNA spiked in. Both conserved end residues are part of each CDR3. The D gene is left open where the match is weak. Size is omitted from some rows. Given values are once, few, many or a class for expanded clones.

size	D	V	J	DNA	CDR3
many	.	TRBV18	TRBJ1-6	TGTGCCAGCTCCCTGGCTCGGAATTCACCCCTCCACTTT	CASSLARNSPLHF
.	.	TRBV12-3/TRBV12-4	TRBJ2-7	TGTGCAGTTCTTAAGGGGTACGAGCAGTACTTC	CAVLKGYEQYF
many	.	TRBV19	TRBJ1-1	TGTGCCAGCTGCAGGTCGAACACTGAAGCTTTCTTT	CASCRSNTEAFF
.	.	TRBV28	TRBJ1-4	TGTGCCAGCAGTTTCATTCCGGTTGGGCGGACTAGTGAAAAACTGTTTTTT	CASSFIPVGRTSEKLFF
many	TRBD1	TRBV11-2	TRBJ2-7	TGTGCCAGCAGCTTTACGGGACAGGGGAGCTCCTACGAGCAGTACTTC	CASSFTGQGSSYEQYF
many	TRBD2	TRBV2	TRBJ2-2	TGTGCCAGCAGTTCTAGGCTAGCGGGAGTTAACACCGGGGAGCTGTTTTTT	CASSSRLAGVNTGELFF
.	.	TRBV14	TRBJ1-2	TGTGCCAGCAGCCAAGAGAGCGGAACCTATGGCTACACCTTC	CASSQESGTYGYTF
many	.	TRBV28	TRBJ2-3	TGTGCCAGCAGTTTTAGCGGCGGCACAGATACGCAGTATTTT	CASSFSGGTDTQYF
many	TRBD2	TRBV9	TRBJ2-1	TGTGCCAGCAGCTCAAGACTAGCGGGATCGGGCAATGAGCAGTTCTTC	CASSSRLAGSGNEQFF
many	TRBD2	TRBV14	TRBJ2-3	TGTGCCAGCAGCCCTCAAATAGCGGGAGGGCCCTTCACAGATACGCAGTATTTT	CASSPQIAGGPFTDTQYF
many	.	TRBV6-5	TRBJ2-2	TGTGCCAGCAGCCCGTCGCTAGCGACCGGGGAGCTGTTTTTT	CASSPSLATGELFF
many	.	TRBV29-1	TRBJ2-6	TGCAGCGCTAGGGACCTTTATTCTGGGGCCAACGTCCTGACTTTC	CSARDLYSGANVLTF
many	.	TRBV3-1	TRBJ2-7	TGTGCCAGCAGCCAAGGCCCGGGGCTAGTTTCCTACGAGCAGTACTTC	CASSQGPGLVSYEQYF
many	.	TRBV10-1	TRBJ2-5	TGCGCCAGCAGTGATGGAGGGAGGAACGAAGAGACCCAGTACTTC	CASSDGGRNEETQYF
many	.	TRBV6-2/TRBV6-3	TRBJ2-3	TGTGCCAGCAGAGGGAATACGCAGTATTTT	CASRGNTQYF
many	.	TRBV11-3	TRBJ1-1	TGTGCCAGCAGCTTGGCAGGGTTAATGAACACTGAAGCTTTCTTT	CASSLAGLMNTEAFF
many	TRBD2	TRBV4-2	TRBJ2-3	TGTGCCATCCGGACTAGCTCACTGGGCACAGATACGCAGTATTTT	CAIRTSSLGTDTQYF
many	.	TRBV7-2	TRBJ1-1	TGTGCCAGCAGCTTAGCGAGGGGCCACACTGAAGCTTTCTTT	CASSLARGHTEAFF
many	.	TRBV29-1	TRBJ2-5	TGCAGCGCGGCCGAGGCTAGAGAGACCCAGTACTTC	CSAAEARETQYF
many	TRBD2	TRBV29-1	TRBJ2-1	TGCAGCGTTTTACTAGCGGGATACAATGAGCAGTTCTTC	CSVLLAGYNEQFF
.	TRBD2	TRBV15	TRBJ2-7	TGTGCCACCAATGGCGGGAGTAGCAACGAGCAGTACTTC	CATNGGSSNEQYF
many	.	TRBV28	TRBJ2-7	TGTGCCAGCAGTTTATGGTCGGAGCAGGGCTCGTACTTC	CASSLWSEQGSYF
many	.	TRBV7-9	TRBJ2-1	TGTGCCAGCAGCTTGAAAGCGGAGAATATGAACAATGAGCAGTTCTTC	CASSLKAENMNNEQFF
many	TRBD2	TRBV10-2	TRBJ2-7	TGCGCCAGCAGTCACGGGTGGACTAGCGTCTACGAGCAGTACTTC	CASSHGWTSVYEQYF
many	TRBD1	TRBV7-9	TRBJ2-5	TGTGCCAGCAGTTTAGCCCCCATACAGGGGCAAGAGACCCAGTACTTC	CASSLAPIQGQETQYF
many	.	TRBV4-1	TRBJ1-1	TGCGCCAGCAGCCAAGCGGCGCTGAACACTGAAGCTTTCTTT	CASSQAALNTEAFF
few	TRBD2	TRBV4-3	TRBJ2-1	TGCGCCAGCAGCCACGGACTAGCCGAATACAATGAGCAGTTCTTC	CASSHGLAEYNEQFF
many	.	TRBV24-1	TRBJ2-3	TGTGCCACCAGTGATTTCCGCCCCAGCGGCCCCGCCGGGACAGATACGCAGTATTTT	CATSDFRPSGPAGTDTQYF